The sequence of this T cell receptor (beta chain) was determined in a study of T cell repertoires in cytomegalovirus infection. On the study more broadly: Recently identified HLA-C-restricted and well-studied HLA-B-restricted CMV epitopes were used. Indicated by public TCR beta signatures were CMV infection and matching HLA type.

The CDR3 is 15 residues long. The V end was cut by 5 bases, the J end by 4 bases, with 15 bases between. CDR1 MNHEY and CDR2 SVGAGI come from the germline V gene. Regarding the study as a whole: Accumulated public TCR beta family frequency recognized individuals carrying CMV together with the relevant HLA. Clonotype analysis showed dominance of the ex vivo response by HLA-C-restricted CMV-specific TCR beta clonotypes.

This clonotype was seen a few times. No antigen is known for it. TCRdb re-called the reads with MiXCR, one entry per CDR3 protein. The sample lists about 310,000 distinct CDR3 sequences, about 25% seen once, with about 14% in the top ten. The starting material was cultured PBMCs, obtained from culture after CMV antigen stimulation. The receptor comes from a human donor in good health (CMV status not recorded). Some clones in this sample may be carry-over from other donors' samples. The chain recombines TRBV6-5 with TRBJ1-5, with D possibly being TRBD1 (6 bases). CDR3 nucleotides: TGTGCCAGCAGTCCCTCCGGGAGGGGGAATCAGCCCCAGCATTTT. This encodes CASSPSGRGNQPQHF.